This T cell receptor (beta chain) was sequenced for a study of post-analysis software for immune sequencing data. Study as a whole: Both relapsing-remitting and secondary progressive multiple sclerosis featured among the disease courses, as did progressive-relapsing multiple sclerosis. Study-wide results and caveats: Batch-mates among the samples co-clustered strongly by F measure.

The TCR beta cDNA libraries contained unique molecular identifiers. TCRdb reanalysed the PCR reads using MiXCR and keeps one entry per CDR3 protein. Of over 150,000 distinct CDR3 sequences listed, around 28% are singletons. This clonotype appeared a single time. Its target is unknown. A much larger clone differs from this one at a single base, so this may be a read error. The receptor was isolated from a girl aged 5-17 years with multiple sclerosis. The sample taken for sequencing was blood.

CDR3 residues: CAGSQVRNEQFF. CDR3 bases: TGTGCCGGCAGCCAAGTAAGGAATGAGCAGTTCTTC. The chain is built from TRBV3-1 and TRBJ2-1; D gene uncertain. The CDR3 extends over 12 amino acids. Germline V gene sequence: CDR1 LGHDT, CDR2 YNNKEL (reference sequence).